The text below deals with one T cell receptor beta chain. The antigen this receptor binds is unknown. No much larger clonotype is one base removed from it; base qualities were not supplied. This specimen belongs to a study of technical replicates of blood from several donors (dated by TCRdb to the late 2010s). V and J lose 2 bases and 3 bases, and a span of 13 bases separates them. Counted from cysteine to phenylalanine, this CDR3 has 15 amino acids. The retained sequence is limited to the CDR3, 45 bases, with the frame set at the first base. The germline V gene gives CDR1 as SGHTA and CDR2 as FQGNSA. Receptor amplification or capture employed the immunoSEQ multiplex PCR assay. As stored in TCRdb, this immuneACCESS dataset retains in-frame rearrangements with V and J assigned. A fraction of the clones does not appear; measured against another copy, unresolved V genes explain less than half of the discrepancy, and the remainder lacks a known reason. Recorded for this sample are tens of thousands of clones; 95% of them occurred a single time. Just over 0.25% of the sample belongs to the ten largest clones.

Sequences were obtained from T cells isolated from PBMCs. This chain joins TRBV7-2 to TRBJ1-1; the D gene assignment is ambiguous. The receptor's source is a human donor in good health. The CDR3 here reads CASSLLGYTYTEAFF. The bases are TGTGCCAGCAGCTTACTAGGTTACACCTACACTGAAGCTTTCTTT. Supplemented by the reference TRBV7-2 and TRBJ1-1 proteins around the CDR3, the complete variable domain is GAGVSQSPSNKVTEKGKDVELRCDPISGHTALYWYRQSLGQGLEFLIYFQGNSAPDKSGLPSDRFSAERTGGSVSTLTIQRTQQEDSAVYLCASSLLGYTYTEAFFGQGTRLTVV.